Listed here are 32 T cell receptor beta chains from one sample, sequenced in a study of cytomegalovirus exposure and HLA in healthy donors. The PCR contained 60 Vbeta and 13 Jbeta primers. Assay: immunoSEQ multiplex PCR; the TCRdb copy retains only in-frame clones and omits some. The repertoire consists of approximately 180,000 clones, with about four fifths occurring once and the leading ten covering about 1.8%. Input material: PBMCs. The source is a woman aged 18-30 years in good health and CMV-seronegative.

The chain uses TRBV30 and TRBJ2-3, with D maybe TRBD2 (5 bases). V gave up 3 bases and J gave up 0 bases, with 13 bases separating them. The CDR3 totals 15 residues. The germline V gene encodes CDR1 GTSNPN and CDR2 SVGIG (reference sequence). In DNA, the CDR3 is TGTGCCTGGAGAAGGCTAGCCGTTAGCACAGATACGCAGTATTTT. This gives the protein CAWRRLAVSTDTQYF.

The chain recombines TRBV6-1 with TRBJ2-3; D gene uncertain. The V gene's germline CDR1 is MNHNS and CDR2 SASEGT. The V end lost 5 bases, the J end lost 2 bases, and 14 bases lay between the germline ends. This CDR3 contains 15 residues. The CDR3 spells CASSTVGISTDTQYF. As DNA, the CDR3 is TGTGCCAGCAGTACCGTGGGCATCTCCACAGATACGCAGTATTTT.

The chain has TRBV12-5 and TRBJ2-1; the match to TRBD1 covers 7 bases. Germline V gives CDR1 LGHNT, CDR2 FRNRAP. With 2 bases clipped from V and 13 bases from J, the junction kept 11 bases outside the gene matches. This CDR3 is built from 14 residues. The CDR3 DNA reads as TGTGCTAGTGGTTTGCCCCCCTTAGGACAGGTTCAGTTCTTC. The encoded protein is CASGLPPLGQVQFF.

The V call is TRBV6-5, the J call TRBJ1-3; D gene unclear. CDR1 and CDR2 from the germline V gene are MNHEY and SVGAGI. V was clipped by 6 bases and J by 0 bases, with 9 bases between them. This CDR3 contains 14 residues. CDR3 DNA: TGTGCCAGCAGCCCCCTTAACTCTGGAAACACCATATATTTT. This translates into CASSPLNSGNTIYF.

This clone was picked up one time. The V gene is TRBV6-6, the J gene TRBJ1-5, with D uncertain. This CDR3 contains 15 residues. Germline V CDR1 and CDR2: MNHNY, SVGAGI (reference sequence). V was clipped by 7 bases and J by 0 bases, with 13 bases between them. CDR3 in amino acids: CASTSGGNSNQPQHF. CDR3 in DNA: TGTGCCAGCACCTCGGGAGGGAATAGCAATCAGCCCCAGCATTTT.

CDR3 region: CASSWAEDTQYF. CDR3 nucleotides: TGTGCCAGTTCTTGGGCTGAAGATACGCAGTATTTT. This chain connects TRBV19 to TRBJ2-3; D remains ambiguous. Germline CDR1 reads LNHDA; CDR2 reads SQIVND (reference sequence). V lost 8 bases to trimming and J lost 5 bases, with 11 bases between them. CDR3 length: 12 residues. The variable domain in full, completed from reference TRBV19 and TRBJ2-3, reads DGGITQSPKYLFRKEGQNVTLSCEQNLNHDAMYWYRQDPGQGLRLIYYSQIVNDFQKGDIAEGYSVSREKKESFPLTVTSAQKNPTAFYLCASSWAEDTQYFGPGTRLTVL.

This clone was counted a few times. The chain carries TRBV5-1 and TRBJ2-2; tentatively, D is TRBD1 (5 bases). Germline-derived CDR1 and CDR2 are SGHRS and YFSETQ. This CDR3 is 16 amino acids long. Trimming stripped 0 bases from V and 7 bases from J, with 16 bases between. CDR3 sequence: CASSLGAGRLRGELFF. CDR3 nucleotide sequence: TGCGCCAGCAGCTTGGGTGCAGGGCGGCTCCGCGGGGAGCTGTTTTTT.

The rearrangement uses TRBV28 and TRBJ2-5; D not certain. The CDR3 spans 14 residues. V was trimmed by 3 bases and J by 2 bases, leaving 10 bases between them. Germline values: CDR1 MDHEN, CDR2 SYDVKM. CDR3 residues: CASSFGSLQETQYF. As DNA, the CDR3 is TGTGCCAGCAGTTTCGGGTCTCTACAAGAGACCCAGTACTTC.

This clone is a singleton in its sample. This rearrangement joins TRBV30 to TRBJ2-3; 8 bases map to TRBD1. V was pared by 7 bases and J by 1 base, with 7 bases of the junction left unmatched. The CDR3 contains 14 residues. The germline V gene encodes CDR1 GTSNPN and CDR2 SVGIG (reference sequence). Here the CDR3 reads CAFSPGGGTDTQYF. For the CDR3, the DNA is TGTGCCTTCTCCCCAGGGGGCGGCACAGATACGCAGTATTTT.

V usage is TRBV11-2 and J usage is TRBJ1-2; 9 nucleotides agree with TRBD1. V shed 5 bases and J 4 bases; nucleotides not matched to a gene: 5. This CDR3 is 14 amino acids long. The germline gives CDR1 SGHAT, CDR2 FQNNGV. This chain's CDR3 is CASSRTGEGYGYTF. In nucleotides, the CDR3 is TGTGCCAGCAGCAGGACAGGGGAGGGCTATGGCTACACCTTC.

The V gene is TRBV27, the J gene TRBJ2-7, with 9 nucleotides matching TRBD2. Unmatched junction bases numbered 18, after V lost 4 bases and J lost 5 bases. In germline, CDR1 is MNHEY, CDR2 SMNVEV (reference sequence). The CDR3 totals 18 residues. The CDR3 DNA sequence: TGTGCCAGCAGTTCCTTCGGTGGCTGGACTAGCGAACTAAACGAGCAGTACTTC. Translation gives CASSSFGGWTSELNEQYF.

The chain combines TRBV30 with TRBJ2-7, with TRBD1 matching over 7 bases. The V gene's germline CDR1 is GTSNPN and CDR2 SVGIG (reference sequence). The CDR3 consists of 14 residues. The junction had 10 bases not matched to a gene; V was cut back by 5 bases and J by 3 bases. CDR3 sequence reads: CAWARNRGRYEQYF. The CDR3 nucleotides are TGTGCCTGGGCCCGAAACAGGGGACGCTACGAGCAGTACTTC. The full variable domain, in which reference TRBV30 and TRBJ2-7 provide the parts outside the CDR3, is SQTIHQWPATLVQPVGSPLSLECTVEGTSNPNLYWYRQAAGRGLQLLFYSVGIGQISSEVPQNLSASRPQDRQFILSSKKLLLSDSGFYLCAWARNRGRYEQYFGPGTRLTVT.

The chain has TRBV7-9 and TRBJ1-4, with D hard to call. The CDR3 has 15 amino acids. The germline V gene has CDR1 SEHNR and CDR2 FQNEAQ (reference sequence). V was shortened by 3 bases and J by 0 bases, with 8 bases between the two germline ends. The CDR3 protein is CASSFYRATNEKLFF. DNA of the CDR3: TGTGCCAGCAGCTTCTATCGGGCAACTAATGAAAAACTGTTTTTT.

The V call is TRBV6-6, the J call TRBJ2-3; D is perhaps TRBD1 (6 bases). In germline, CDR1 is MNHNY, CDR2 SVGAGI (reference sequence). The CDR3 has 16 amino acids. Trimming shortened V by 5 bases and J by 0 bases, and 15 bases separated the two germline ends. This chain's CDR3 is CASSTHRDSSTDTQYF. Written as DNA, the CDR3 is TGTGCCAGCAGTACGCACAGGGATTCTAGCACAGATACGCAGTATTTT.

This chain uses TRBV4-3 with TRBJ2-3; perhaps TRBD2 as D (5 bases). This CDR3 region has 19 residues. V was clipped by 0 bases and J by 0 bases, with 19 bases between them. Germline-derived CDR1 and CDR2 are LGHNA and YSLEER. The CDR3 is CASSQDSAHRTESTDTQYF. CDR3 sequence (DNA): TGCGCCAGCAGCCAAGATAGCGCTCACCGGACGGAGAGCACAGATACGCAGTATTTT.

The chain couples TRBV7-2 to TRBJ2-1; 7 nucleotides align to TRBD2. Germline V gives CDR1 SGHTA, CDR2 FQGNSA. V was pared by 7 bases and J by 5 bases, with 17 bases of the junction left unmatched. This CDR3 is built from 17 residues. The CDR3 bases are TGTGCCAGCATCAGGACTAGAGACAATGCTAGAGACAATGAGCAGTTCTTC. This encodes CASIRTRDNARDNEQFF.

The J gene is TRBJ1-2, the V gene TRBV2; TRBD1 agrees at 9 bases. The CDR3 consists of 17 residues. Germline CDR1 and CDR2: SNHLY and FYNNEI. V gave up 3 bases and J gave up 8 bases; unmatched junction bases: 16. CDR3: CASSDSLQGDRVFGYTF. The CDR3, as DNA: TGTGCCAGCAGTGACTCCCTGCAAGGGGACAGGGTTTTCGGCTACACCTTC.

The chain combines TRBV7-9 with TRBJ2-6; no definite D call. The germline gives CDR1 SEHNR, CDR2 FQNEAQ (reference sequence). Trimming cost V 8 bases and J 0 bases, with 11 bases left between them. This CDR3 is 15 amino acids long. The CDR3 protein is CASSLTGSGANVLTF. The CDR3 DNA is TGTGCCAGCTCTTTAACGGGCTCTGGGGCCAACGTCCTGACTTTC.

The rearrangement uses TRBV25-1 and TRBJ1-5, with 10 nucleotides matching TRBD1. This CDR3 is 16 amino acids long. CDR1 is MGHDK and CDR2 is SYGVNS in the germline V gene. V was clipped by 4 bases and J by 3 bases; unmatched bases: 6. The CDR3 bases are TGTGCCAGCAGTGGGGACAGGGGACAAAACAATCAGCCCCAGCATTTT. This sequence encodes CASSGDRGQNNQPQHF.

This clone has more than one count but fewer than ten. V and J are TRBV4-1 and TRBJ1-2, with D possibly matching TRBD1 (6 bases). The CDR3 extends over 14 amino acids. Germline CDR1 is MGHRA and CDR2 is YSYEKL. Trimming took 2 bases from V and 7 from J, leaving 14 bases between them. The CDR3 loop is CASSQISTGSGYTF. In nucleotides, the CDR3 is TGCGCCAGCAGCCAAATCTCGACAGGAAGTGGCTACACCTTC.

This chain's CDR3 is CASSGGDKNNEQFF. The CDR3 bases are TGCGCCAGCAGCGGGGGGGACAAGAACAATGAGCAGTTCTTC. The chain employs TRBV5-1 and TRBJ2-1; D is possibly TRBD2 (7 bases). CDR3 length: 14 amino acids. Deletions cut 4 bases from V and 5 bases from J, with 13 bases between. CDR1 and CDR2 (germline): SGHRS, YFSETQ. The complete variable domain, with remaining parts taken from reference TRBV5-1 and TRBJ2-1, reads KAGVTQTPRYLIKTRGQQVTLSCSPISGHRSVSWYQQTPGQGLQFLFEYFSETQRNKGNFPGRFSGRQFSNSRSEMNVSTLELGDSALYLCASSGGDKNNEQFFGPGTRLTVL.

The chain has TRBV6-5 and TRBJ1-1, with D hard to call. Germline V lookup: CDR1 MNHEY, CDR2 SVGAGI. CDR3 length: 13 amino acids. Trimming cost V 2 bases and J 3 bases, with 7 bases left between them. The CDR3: CASSYGGYTEAFF. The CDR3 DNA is TGTGCCAGCAGTTACGGCGGCTACACTGAAGCTTTCTTT.

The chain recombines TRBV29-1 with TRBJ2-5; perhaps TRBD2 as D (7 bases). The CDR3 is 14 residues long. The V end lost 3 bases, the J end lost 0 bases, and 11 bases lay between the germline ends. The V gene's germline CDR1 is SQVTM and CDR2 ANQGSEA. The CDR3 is CSVDAGDNQETQYF. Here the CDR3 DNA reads TGCAGCGTTGATGCGGGGGACAACCAAGAGACCCAGTACTTC.

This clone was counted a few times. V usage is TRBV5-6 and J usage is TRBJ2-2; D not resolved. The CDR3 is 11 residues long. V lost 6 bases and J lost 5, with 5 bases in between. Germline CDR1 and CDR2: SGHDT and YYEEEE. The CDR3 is CASTATGELFF. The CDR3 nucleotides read TGTGCCAGCACCGCGACCGGGGAGCTGTTTTTT.

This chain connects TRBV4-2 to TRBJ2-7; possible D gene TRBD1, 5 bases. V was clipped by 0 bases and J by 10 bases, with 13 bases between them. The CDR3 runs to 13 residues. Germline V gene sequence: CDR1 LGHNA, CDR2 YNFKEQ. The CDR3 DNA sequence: TGTGCCAGCAGCCAAGAGGATGTGGGGCGACAGTACTTC. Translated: CASSQEDVGRQYF.

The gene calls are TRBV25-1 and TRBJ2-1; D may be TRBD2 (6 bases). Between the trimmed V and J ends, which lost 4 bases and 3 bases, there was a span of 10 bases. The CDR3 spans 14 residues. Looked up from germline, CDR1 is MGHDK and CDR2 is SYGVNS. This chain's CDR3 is CASSGAGLYNEQFF. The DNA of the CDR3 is TGTGCCAGCAGTGGGGCGGGACTCTACAATGAGCAGTTCTTC.

The CDR3 region has the DNA TGTGCCAGCAGCTCCAGTTATACCCTAGACAGACAGAAAGCTTTCTTT. Its translation is CASSSSYTLDRQKAFF. This chain connects TRBV7-9 to TRBJ1-1; D is perhaps TRBD1 (5 bases). Trimming pared 4 bases from V and 9 bases from J, leaving 24 bases between. CDR3 length: 16 amino acids. Germline values: CDR1 SEHNR, CDR2 FQNEAQ (reference sequence).

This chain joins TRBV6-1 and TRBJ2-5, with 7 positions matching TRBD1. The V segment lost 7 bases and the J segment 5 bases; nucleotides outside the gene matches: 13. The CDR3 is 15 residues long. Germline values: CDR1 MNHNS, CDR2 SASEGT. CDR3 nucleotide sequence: TGTGCCAGCAATAGACCGGGACAGTCTAGGGAGACCCAGTACTTC. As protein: CASNRPGQSRETQYF.

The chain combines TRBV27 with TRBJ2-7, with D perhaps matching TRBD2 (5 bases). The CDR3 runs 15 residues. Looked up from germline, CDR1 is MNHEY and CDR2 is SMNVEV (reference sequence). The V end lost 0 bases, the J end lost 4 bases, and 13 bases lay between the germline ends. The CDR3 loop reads CASSLSRRGLYEQYF. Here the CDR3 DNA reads TGTGCCAGCAGTTTATCGCGACGGGGTTTGTACGAGCAGTACTTC.

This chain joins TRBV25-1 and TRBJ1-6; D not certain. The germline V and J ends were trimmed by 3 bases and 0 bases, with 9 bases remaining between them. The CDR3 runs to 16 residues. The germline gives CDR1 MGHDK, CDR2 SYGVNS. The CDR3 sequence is CASSETESSYNSPLHF. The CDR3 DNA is TGTGCCAGCAGTGAGACGGAGAGCTCCTATAATTCACCCCTCCACTTT.

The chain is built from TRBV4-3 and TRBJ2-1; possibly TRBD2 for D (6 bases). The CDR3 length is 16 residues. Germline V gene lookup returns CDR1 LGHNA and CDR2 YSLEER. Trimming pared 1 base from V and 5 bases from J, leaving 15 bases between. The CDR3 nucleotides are TGCGCCAGCAGCCAAGCTTACGGGAGTTACGACAATGAGCAGTTCTTC. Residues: CASSQAYGSYDNEQFF.

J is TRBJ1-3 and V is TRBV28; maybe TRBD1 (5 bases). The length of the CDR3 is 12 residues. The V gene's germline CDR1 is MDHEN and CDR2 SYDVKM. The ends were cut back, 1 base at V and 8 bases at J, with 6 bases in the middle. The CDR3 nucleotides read TGTGCCAGCAGTTTATCCAGGGACACCATATATTTT. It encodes CASSLSRDTIYF.